In its sample, the clone carrying this T cell receptor (beta chain) was seen once. Given a much more abundant clone one base away, this may be a read error. RNA transcripts provided the source from which TCR beta CDR3 regions were amplified. When the TCR CDR3 underwent first-round RT-PCR, the HTBI primer set was used. TCRdb re-derived calls from the multiplex PCR reads in MiXCR, one entry per CDR3 protein. The data show roughly 250,000 distinct CDR3 sequences, approximately 15% seen once. Investigators excluded patients with uncontrolled infection, other autoimmune disease, pregnancy or lactation. This entry comes from a study of T cells in Graves' hyperthyroidism and ophthalmopathy. The V end was cut by 5 bases, the J end by 3 bases, with 10 bases between. CDR1 is LNHDA, CDR2 SQIVND, per germline (reference sequence). The CDR3 length is 13 residues.

The sample comprised blood. The TCR was taken from a woman aged 40 to 49 with Graves' hyperthyroidism that later progressed to Graves' ophthalmopathy. V is TRBV19 and J is TRBJ1-1, with no clear D. The CDR3 loop is CASSRRRYTEAFF. In DNA form, the CDR3 reads TGTGCCAGTAGTCGGAGGCGTTACACTGAAGCTTTCTTT.